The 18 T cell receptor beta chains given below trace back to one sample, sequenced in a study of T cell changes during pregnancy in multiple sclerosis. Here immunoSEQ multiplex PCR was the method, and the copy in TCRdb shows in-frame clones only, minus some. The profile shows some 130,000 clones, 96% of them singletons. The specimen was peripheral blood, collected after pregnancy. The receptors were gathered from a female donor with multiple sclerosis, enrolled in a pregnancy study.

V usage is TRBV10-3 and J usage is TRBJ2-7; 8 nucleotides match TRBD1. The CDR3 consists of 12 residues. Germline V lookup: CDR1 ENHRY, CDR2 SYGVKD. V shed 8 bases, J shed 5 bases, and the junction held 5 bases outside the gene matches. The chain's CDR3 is CAIATGVNEQYF. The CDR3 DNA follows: TGTGCCATCGCGACAGGGGTCAACGAGCAGTACTTC.

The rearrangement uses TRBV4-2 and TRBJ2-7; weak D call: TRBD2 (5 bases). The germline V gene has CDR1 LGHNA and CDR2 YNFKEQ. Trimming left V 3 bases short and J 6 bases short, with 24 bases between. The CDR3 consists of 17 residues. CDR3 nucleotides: TGTGCCAGCAGCCACACTTCACAAGGCATTGGACGGGGCGAGCAGTACTTC. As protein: CASSHTSQGIGRGEQYF.

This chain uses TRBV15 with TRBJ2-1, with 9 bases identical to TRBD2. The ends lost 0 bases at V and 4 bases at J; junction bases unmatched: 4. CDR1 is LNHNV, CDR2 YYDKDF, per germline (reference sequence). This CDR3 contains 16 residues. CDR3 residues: CATSRERLAEYNEQFF. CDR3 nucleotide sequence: TGTGCCACCAGCAGAGAAAGACTAGCGGAATACAATGAGCAGTTCTTC.

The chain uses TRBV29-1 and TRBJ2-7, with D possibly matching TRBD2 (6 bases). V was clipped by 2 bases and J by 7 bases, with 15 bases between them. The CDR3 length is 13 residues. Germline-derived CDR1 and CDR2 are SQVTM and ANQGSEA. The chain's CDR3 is CSVESAEGYEQYF. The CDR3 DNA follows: TGCAGCGTTGAATCCGCGGAGGGTTATGAGCAGTACTTC.

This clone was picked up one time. In DNA form, the CDR3 reads TGTGCCTGGAGACGGGGGGCGAACACCGGGGAGCTGTTTTTT. Translated: CAWRRGANTGELFF. The gene calls are TRBV30 and TRBJ2-2; 7 nucleotides match TRBD2. J gave up 0 bases and V 3 bases, and 1 base lay outside the gene matches. The CDR3 consists of 14 residues. Germline assignment: CDR1 GTSNPN and CDR2 SVGIG (reference sequence).

In nucleotides, the CDR3 is TGTGCCAGCAGTTCAATCTACGAGCAGTACTTC. Its translation is CASSSIYEQYF. The chain employs TRBV28 and TRBJ2-7; the D is unclear. The V and J ends lost 4 bases and 3 bases respectively, with 4 bases between them. This CDR3 is built from 11 residues. Germline CDR1 MDHEN, CDR2 SYDVKM.

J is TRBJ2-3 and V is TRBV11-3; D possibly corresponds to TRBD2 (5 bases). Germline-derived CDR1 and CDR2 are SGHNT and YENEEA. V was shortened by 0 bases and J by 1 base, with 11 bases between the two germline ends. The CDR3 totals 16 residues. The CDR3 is CASSLDVGGGTDTQYF. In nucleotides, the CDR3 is TGTGCCAGCAGCTTAGATGTAGGAGGAGGCACAGATACGCAGTATTTT.

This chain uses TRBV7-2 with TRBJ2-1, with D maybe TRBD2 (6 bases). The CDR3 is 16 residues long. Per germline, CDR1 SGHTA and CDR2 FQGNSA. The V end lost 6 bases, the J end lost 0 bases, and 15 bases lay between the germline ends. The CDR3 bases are TGTGCCAGCAGGCTAGGAGGGGTGAGCTCCTACAATGAGCAGTTCTTC. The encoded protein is CASRLGGVSSYNEQFF.

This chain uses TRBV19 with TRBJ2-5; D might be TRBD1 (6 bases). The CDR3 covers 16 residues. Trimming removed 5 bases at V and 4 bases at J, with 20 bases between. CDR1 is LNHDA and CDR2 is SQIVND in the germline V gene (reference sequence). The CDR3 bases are TGTGCCAGTAGTCCACCCAGGTTAGGGGGAACAGAGACCCAGTACTTC. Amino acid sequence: CASSPPRLGGTETQYF.

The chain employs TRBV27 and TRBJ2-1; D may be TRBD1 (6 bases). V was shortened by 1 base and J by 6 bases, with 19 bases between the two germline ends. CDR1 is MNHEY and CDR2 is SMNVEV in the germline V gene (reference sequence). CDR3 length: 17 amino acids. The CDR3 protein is CASSLLRMTGRGNEQFF. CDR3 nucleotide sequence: TGTGCCAGCAGTTTATTAAGGATGACAGGAAGGGGCAATGAGCAGTTCTTC.

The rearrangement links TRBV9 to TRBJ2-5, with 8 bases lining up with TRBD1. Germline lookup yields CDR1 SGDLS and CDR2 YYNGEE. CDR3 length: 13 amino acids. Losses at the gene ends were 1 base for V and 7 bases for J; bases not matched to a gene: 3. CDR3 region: CASSVQGAGTQYF. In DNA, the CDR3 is TGTGCCAGCAGCGTACAGGGGGCGGGGACCCAGTACTTC.

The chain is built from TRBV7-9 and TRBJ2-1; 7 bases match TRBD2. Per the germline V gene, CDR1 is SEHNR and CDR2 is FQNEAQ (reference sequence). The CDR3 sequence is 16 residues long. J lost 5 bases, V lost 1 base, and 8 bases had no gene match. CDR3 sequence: CASSLVGGSPNNEQFF. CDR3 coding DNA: TGTGCCAGCAGCTTAGTGGGCGGGAGCCCGAACAATGAGCAGTTCTTC. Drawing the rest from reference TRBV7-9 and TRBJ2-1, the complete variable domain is DTGVSQNPRHKITKRGQNVTFRCDPISEHNRLYWYRQTLGQGPEFLTYFQNEAQLEKSRLLSDRFSAERPKGSFSTLEIQRTEQGDSAMYLCASSLVGGSPNNEQFFGPGTRLTVL.

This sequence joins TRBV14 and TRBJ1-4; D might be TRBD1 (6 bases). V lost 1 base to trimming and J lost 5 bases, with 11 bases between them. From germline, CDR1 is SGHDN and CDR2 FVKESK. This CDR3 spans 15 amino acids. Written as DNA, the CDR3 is TGTGCCAGCAGCCAAGGGGACACAGGGAATGAAAAACTGTTTTTT. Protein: CASSQGDTGNEKLFF.

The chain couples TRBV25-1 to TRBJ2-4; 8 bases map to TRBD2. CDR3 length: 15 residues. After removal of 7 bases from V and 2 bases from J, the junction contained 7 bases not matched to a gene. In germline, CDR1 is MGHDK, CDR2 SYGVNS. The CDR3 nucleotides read TGTGCCAGCATCCGGCGGGAGGTAACCAAAAACATTCAGTACTTC. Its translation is CASIRREVTKNIQYF. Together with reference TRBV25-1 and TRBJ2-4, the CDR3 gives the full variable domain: EADIYQTPRYLVIGTGKKITLECSQTMGHDKMYWYQQDPGMELHLIHYSYGVNSTEKGDLSSESTVSRIRTEHFPLTLESARPSHTSQYLCASIRREVTKNIQYFGAGTRLSVL.

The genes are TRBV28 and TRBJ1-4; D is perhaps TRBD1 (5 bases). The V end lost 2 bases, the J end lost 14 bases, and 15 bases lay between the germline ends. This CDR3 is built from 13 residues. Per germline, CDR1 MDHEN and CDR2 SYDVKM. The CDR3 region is CASSLGSGADLFF. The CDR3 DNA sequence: TGTGCCAGCAGTTTAGGGAGCGGGGCTGATCTGTTTTTT.

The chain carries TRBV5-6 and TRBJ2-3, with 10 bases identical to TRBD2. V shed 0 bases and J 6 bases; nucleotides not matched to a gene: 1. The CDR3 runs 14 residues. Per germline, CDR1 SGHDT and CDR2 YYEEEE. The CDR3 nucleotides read TGTGCCAGCAGCTTGGAAGCGGGAGGGGATACGCAGTATTTT. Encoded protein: CASSLEAGGDTQYF.

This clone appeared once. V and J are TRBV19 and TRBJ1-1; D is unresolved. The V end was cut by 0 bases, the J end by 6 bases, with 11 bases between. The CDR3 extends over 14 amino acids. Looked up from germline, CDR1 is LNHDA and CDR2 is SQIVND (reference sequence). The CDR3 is CASSIDVGLAEAFF. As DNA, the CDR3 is TGTGCCAGTAGTATAGATGTCGGTTTGGCTGAAGCTTTCTTT.

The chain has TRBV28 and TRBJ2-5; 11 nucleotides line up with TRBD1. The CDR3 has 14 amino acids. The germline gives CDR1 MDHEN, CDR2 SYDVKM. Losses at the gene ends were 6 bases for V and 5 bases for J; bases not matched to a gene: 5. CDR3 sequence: CASRRTGGRETQYF. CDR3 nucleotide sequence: TGTGCCAGCAGACGGACAGGGGGCCGTGAGACCCAGTACTTC.